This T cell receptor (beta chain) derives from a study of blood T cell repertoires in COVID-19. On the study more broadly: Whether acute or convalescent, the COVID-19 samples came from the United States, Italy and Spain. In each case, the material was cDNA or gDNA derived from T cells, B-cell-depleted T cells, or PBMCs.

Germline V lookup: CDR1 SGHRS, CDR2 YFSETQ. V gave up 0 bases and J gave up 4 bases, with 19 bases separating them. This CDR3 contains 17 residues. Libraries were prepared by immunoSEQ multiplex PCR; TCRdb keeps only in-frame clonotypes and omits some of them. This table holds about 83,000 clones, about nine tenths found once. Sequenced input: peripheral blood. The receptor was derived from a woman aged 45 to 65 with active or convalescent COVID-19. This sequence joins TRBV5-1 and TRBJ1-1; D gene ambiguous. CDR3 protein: CASSLEGATPRSTEAFF. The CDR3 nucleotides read TGCGCCAGCAGCTTGGAAGGTGCGACCCCGAGGAGCACTGAAGCTTTCTTT. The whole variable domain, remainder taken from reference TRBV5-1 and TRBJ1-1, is KAGVTQTPRYLIKTRGQQVTLSCSPISGHRSVSWYQQTPGQGLQFLFEYFSETQRNKGNFPGRFSGRQFSNSRSEMNVSTLELGDSALYLCASSLEGATPRSTEAFFGQGTRLTVV.